This TCR beta chain comes out of a study of patients and donors after allogeneic stem cell transplantation. This CDR3 contains 13 residues. V was trimmed by 0 bases and J by 6 bases, leaving 11 bases between them. CDR1 is DFQATT and CDR2 is SNEGSKA in the germline V gene (reference sequence). TCRdb used MiXCR to reprocess the RT-PCR reads, holding one entry per CDR3 protein. The table lists roughly 960,000 distinct CDR3 sequences, approximately 18% of them singletons. This chain links TRBV20-1 with TRBJ1-1; D unclear. Sample: blood, either unsorted or a sorted T cell fraction (not recorded which). This sequence originates from a human donor who was either an allogeneic HSCT recipient or a stem cell or donor lymphocyte infusion donor (not recorded which). It is not recorded whose cells these are; they may come from a transplant donor. CDR3 sequence (DNA): TGCAGTGCTAGAGAAATAGGAGTCGCTGAAGCTTTCTTT. Its protein is CSAREIGVAEAFF.